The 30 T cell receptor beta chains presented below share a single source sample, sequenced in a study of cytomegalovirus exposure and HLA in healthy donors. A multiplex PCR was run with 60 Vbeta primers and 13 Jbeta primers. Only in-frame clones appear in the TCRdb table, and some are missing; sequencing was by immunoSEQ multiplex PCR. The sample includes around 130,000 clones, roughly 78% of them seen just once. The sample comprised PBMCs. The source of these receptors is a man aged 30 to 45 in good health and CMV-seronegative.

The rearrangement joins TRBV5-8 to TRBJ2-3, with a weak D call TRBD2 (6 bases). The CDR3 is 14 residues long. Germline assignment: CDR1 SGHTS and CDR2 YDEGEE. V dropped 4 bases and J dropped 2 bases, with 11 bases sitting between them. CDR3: CASSGDSYTDTQYF. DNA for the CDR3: TGTGCCAGCAGCGGGGACTCCTACACAGATACGCAGTATTTT.

CDR3 loop: CASSQARGGVQFF. The CDR3 region has the DNA TGCGCCAGCAGCCAAGCCCGGGGCGGGGTGCAGTTCTTC. This chain links TRBV4-1 with TRBJ2-1; possibly TRBD2 for D (6 bases). CDR1 MGHRA and CDR2 YSYEKL come from the germline V gene. This CDR3 contains 13 residues. V was pared by 1 base and J by 12 bases, with 13 bases between.

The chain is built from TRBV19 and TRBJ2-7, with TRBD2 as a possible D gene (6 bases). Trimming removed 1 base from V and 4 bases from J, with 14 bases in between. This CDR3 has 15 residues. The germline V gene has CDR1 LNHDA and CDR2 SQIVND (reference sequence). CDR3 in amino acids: CASSIGGTSYYEQYF. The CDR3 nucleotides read TGTGCCAGTAGTATAGGTGGAACTAGCTATTACGAGCAGTACTTC. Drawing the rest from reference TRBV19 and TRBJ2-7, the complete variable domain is DGGITQSPKYLFRKEGQNVTLSCEQNLNHDAMYWYRQDPGQGLRLIYYSQIVNDFQKGDIAEGYSVSREKKESFPLTVTSAQKNPTAFYLCASSIGGTSYYEQYFGPGTRLTVT.

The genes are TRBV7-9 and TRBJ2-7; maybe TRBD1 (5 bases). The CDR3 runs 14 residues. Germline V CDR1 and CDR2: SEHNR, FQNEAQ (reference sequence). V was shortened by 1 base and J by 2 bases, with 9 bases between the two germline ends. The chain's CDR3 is CASSLEGRAYEQYF. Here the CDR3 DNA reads TGTGCCAGCAGCTTAGAGGGCAGGGCCTACGAGCAGTACTTC.

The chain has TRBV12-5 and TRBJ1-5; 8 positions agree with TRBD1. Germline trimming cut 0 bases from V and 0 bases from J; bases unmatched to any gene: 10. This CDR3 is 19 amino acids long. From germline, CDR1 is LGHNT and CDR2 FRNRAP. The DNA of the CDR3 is TGTGCTAGTGGTTTGGTCAGGACAGGGCACCGTGATAGCAATCAGCCCCAGCATTTT. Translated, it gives CASGLVRTGHRDSNQPQHF. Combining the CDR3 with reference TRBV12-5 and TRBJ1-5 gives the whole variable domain DARVTQTPRHKVTEMGQEVTMRCQPILGHNTVFWYRQTMMQGLELLAYFRNRAPLDDSGMPKDRFSAEMPDATLATLKIQPSEPRDSAVYFCASGLVRTGHRDSNQPQHFGDGTRLSIL.

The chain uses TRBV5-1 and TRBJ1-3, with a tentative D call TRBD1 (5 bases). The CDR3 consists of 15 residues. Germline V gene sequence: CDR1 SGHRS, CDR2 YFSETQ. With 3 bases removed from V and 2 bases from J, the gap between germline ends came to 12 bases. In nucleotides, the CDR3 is TGCGCCAGCAGCTACAACGACAGCCCTGGAAACACCATATATTTT. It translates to CASSYNDSPGNTIYF.

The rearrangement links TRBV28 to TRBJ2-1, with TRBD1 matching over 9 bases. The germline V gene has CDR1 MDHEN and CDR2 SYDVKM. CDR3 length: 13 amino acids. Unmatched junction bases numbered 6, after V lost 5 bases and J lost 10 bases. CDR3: CASSRDRVGEQFF. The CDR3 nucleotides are TGTGCCAGCAGTCGGGACAGGGTAGGAGAGCAGTTCTTC.

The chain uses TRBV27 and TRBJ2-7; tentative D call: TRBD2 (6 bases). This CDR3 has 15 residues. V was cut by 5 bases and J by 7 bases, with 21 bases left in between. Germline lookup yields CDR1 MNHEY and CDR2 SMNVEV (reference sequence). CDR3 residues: CASSMDLGAGGEQYF. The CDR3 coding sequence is TGTGCCAGCAGTATGGACCTAGGGGCCGGAGGGGAGCAGTACTTC.

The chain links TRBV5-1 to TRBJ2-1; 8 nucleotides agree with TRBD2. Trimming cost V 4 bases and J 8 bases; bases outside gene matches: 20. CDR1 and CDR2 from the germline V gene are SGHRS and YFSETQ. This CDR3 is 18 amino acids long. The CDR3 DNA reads TGCGCCAGCAGCCGAGGGATACGTAGCTCTAGCGGGCGCGATGAGCAGTTCTTC. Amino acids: CASSRGIRSSSGRDEQFF. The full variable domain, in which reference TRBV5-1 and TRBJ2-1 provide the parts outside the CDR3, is KAGVTQTPRYLIKTRGQQVTLSCSPISGHRSVSWYQQTPGQGLQFLFEYFSETQRNKGNFPGRFSGRQFSNSRSEMNVSTLELGDSALYLCASSRGIRSSSGRDEQFFGPGTRLTVL.

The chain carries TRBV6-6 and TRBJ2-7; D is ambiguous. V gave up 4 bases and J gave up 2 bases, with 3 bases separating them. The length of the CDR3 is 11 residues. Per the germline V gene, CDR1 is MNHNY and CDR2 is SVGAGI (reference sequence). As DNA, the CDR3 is TGTGCCAGCAGTTCAACCTACGAGCAGTACTTC. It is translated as CASSSTYEQYF.

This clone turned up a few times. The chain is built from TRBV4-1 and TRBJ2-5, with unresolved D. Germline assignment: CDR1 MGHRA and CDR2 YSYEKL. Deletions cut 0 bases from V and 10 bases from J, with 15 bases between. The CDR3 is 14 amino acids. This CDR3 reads CASSQEALHIRQYF. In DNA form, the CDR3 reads TGCGCCAGCAGCCAAGAGGCTCTCCACATCCGCCAGTACTTC.

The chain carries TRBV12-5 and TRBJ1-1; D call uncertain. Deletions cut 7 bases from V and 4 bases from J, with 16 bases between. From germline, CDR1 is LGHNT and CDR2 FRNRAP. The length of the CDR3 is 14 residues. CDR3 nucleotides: TGTGCTAGTGCCGCACGGGAGTTCGGCACTGAAGCTTTCTTT. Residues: CASAAREFGTEAFF.

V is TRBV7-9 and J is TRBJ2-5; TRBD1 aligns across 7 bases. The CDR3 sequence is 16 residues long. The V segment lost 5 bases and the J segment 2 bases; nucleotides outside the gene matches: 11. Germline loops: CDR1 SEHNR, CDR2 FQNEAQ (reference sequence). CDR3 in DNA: TGTGCCAGCAGCAGATGGGACAGACTCCAACAAGAGACCCAGTACTTC. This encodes CASSRWDRLQQETQYF.

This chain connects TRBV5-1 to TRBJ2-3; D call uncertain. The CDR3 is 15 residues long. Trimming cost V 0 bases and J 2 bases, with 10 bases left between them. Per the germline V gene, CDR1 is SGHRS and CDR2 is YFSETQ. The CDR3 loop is CASSLVTTYTDTQYF. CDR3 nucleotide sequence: TGCGCCAGCAGCTTGGTTACTACCTACACAGATACGCAGTATTTT.

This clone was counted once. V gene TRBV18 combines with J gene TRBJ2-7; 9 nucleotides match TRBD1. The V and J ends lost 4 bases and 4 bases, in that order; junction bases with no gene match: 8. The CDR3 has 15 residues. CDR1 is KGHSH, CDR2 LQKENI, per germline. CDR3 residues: CASSRSGTGLYEQYF. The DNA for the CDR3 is TGTGCCAGCTCACGAAGTGGGACAGGGTTGTACGAGCAGTACTTC.

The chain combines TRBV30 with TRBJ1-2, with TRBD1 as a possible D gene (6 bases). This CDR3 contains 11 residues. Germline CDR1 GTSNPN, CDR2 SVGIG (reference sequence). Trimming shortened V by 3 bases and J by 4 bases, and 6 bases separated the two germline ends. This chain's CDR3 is CAWRDSYGYTF. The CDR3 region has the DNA TGTGCCTGGAGGGACAGCTATGGCTACACCTTC.

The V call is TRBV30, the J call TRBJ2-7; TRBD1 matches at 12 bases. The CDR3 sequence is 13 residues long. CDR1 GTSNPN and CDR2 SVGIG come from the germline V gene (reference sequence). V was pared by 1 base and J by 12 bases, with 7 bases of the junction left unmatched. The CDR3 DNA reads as TGTGCCTGGAGTGGGGACAGGGGGCGGAATCTGTACTTC. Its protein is CAWSGDRGRNLYF.

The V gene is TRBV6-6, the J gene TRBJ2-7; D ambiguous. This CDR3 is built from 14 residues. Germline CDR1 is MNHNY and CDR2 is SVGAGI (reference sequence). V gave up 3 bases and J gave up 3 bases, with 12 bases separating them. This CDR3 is CASSYWPSIYEQYF. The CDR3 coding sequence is TGTGCCAGCAGTTATTGGCCGTCCATCTACGAGCAGTACTTC.

As DNA, the CDR3 is TGTGCCAGCAGCTCGACAGGGGGGCGGGAGCAGTTCTTC. Its translation: CASSSTGGREQFF. The chain employs TRBV7-9 and TRBJ2-1; 9 nucleotides line up with TRBD1. The CDR3 loop spans 13 amino acids. V trimming: 4 bases; J trimming: 10 bases; junction bases outside the gene matches: 5. Germline CDR1 is SEHNR and CDR2 is FQNEAQ (reference sequence).

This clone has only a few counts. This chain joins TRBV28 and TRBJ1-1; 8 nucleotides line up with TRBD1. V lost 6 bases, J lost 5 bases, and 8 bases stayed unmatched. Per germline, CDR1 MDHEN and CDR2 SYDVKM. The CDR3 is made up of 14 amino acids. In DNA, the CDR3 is TGTGCCAGCAGATCGGACAGGGAGGGGACTGAAGCTTTCTTT. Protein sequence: CASRSDREGTEAFF.

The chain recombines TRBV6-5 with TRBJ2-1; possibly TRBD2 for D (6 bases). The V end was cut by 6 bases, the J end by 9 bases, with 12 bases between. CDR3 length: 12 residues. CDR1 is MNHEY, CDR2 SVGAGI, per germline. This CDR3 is CASREGLGEQFF. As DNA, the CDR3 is TGTGCCAGCAGGGAGGGACTGGGTGAGCAGTTCTTC.

In DNA form, the CDR3 reads TGTGCCAGCAGTTTATACCTGAGGGATGCTTTCTTT. This gives the protein CASSLYLRDAFF. The chain links TRBV28 to TRBJ1-1; no clear D gene. Trimming took 1 base from V and 11 from J, leaving 11 bases between them. The CDR3 loop spans 12 amino acids. CDR1 MDHEN and CDR2 SYDVKM come from the germline V gene. The full variable domain, with the rest looked up from reference TRBV28 and TRBJ1-1, is DVKVTQSSRYLVKRTGEKVFLECVQDMDHENMFWYRQDPGLGLRLIYFSYDVKMKEKGDIPEGYSVSREKKERFSLILESASTNQTSMYLCASSLYLRDAFFGQGTRLTVV.

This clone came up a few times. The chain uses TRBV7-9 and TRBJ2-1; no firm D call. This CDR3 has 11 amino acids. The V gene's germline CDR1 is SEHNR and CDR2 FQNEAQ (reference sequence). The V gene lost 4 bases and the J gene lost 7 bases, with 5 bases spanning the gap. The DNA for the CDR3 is TGTGCCAGCAGCTCTACGAATGAGCAGTTCTTC. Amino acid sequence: CASSSTNEQFF.

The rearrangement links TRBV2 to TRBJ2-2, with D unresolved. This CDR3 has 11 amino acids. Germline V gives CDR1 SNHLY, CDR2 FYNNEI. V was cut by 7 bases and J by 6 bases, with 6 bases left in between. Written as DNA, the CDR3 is TGTGCCAGCATCTATGCCGGGGAGCTGTTTTTT. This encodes CASIYAGELFF.

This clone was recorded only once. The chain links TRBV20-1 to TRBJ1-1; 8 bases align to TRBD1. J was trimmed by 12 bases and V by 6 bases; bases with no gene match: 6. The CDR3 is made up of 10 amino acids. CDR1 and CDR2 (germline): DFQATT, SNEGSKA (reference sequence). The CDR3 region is CSAGQGSTFF. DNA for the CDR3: TGCAGTGCCGGACAGGGTTCGACTTTCTTT.

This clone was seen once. In nucleotides, the CDR3 is TGTGCCAGCAGCCTCGGGGACGAGCAGTACTTC. Translating it yields CASSLGDEQYF. The chain recombines TRBV7-8 with TRBJ2-7; a weak D match, TRBD2 (5 bases). The CDR3 has 11 residues. Between the trimmed V and J ends, which lost 5 bases and 5 bases, there was a span of 7 bases. Germline lookup yields CDR1 SGHVS and CDR2 FQNEAQ. Looking up the rest from reference TRBV7-8 and TRBJ2-7 gives the full variable domain: GAGVSQSPRYKVAKRGQDVALRCDPISGHVSLFWYQQALGQGPEFLTYFQNEAQLDKSGLPSDRFFAERPEGSVSTLKIQRTQQEDSAVYLCASSLGDEQYFGPGTRLTVT.

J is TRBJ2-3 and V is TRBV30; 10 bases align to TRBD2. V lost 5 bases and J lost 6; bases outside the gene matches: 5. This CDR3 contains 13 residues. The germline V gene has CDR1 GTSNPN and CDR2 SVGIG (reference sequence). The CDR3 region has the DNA TGTGCCTGGCGTCTAGCGGGAGCTGATACGCAGTATTTT. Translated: CAWRLAGADTQYF.

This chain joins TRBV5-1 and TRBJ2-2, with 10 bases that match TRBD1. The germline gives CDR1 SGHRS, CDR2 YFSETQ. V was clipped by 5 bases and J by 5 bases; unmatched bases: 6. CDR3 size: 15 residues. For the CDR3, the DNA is TGCGCCAGCAGAAACCGACAGGGGGCGACCGGGGAGCTGTTTTTT. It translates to CASRNRQGATGELFF.

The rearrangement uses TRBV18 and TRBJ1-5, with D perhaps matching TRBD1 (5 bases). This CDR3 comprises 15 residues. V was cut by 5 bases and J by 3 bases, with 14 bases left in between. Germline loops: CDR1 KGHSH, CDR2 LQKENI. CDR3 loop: CASSILGGSNQPQHF. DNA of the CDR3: TGTGCCAGCTCAATCCTCGGGGGATCCAATCAGCCCCAGCATTTT.

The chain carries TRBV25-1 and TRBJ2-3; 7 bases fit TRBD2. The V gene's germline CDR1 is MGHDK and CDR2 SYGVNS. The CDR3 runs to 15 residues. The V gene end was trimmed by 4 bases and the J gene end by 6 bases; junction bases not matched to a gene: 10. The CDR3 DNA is TGTGCCAGCAGTGCCTCCCGCGGGAGTGAGGATACGCAGTATTTT. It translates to CASSASRGSEDTQYF.